This T cell receptor (beta chain) was observed in a study of control samples from healthy donors and cancer patients. This CDR3 is built from 17 residues. Clones were sequenced by immunoSEQ multiplex PCR, and TCRdb holds only the in-frame ones, with some missing. The table lists 65,000 to 90,000 clones, 75% to 90% of them singletons. This chain connects TRBV12-2 to TRBJ1-4. TRBV12-2 is a pseudogene segment. This clonotype was sampled from a woman aged 50 to 60 with colorectal cancer. The specimen sequenced was PBMCs. This CDR3 is CASRLVIQPESNEKLFF. The CDR3 DNA follows: TGTGCAAGTCGCTTAGTTATTCAGCCGGAGTCTAATGAAAAACTGTTTTTT.